This T cell receptor (beta chain) appears in the sequencing data of a study of technical replicates of blood from several donors. This CDR3 comprises 14 residues. Trimming took 7 bases from V and 1 from J, leaving 14 bases between them. CDR1 is MRHNA and CDR2 is SNTAGT in the germline V gene. This clone showed up just once. Profiled with immunoSEQ multiplex PCR; TCRdb holds only in-frame clones, not every one. The table shows about 75,000 clones, with 90% to 95% occurring only once. Sequences were obtained from T cells isolated from PBMCs. This clonotype originated in a human donor in good health. Some clones in this sample may be carry-over from other donors' samples. This rearrangement joins TRBV6-4 to TRBJ2-7; weak D call: TRBD1 (6 bases). The CDR3 DNA is TGTGCCAGCACTATAGGACAGACTTCCTACGAGCAGTACTTC. Translated, it gives CASTIGQTSYEQYF.